What follows describes a single T cell receptor (beta chain). The antigen remains undetermined. V lost 6 bases to trimming and J lost 3 bases, with 11 bases between them. Germline V gene sequence: CDR1 MDHEN, CDR2 SYDVKM. The CDR3 length is 13 residues. Controls had myeloablative marrow grafts with methotrexate and calcineurin inhibitor, sampled at 1 year. These data originate in a study of T cells after posttransplantation cyclophosphamide. Findings and limits, study-wide: Later blood repertoires were often dominated by clones from the donor CD8+ memory compartment. TRB clonality was highly associated with recipient CMV seropositivity and reactivation. Tissue-infiltrating T cells from skin or gut overlapped little with blood T cells.

Clones were read by immunoSEQ multiplex PCR, and TCRdb kept only the in-frame ones, dropping some. The sample yields about 17,000 clones, around 80% seen once. Sequencing used PBMCs, obtained 441 days after allogeneic stem cell transplant with calcineurin inhibitor and methotrexate. This receptor was identified in a male patient in his thirties who received an allogeneic stem cell transplant from an unrelated donor, was CMV-positive, and had acute and chronic GVHD. Some T cells may possibly be graft donor cells. The chain has TRBV28 and TRBJ2-5, with no clear D. This chain's CDR3 is CASSLDEEETQYF. The DNA for the CDR3 is TGTGCCAGCAGCCTAGATGAGGAAGAGACCCAGTACTTC.